The 6 T cell receptor beta chains in this list originate from one sample, sequenced in a study of control samples from healthy donors and cancer patients (dated by TCRdb to 2019 to 2021). Libraries were made using the immunoSEQ multiplex PCR assay. TCRdb provides this immuneACCESS table in a form limited to in-frame rearrangements. Some clones are lacking; in checked studies, under half of them reflect an unresolved V gene, and why the rest are absent is not known. The sample yields about 77,000 clones; about 92% were counted once. The ten top clones hold almost 6% of the sample. Input material: blood. Receptor source: a woman aged 55-69 years in good health.

The rearrangement joins TRBV28 to TRBJ1-4; D not certain. Looked up from germline, CDR1 is MDHEN and CDR2 is SYDVKM. V was trimmed by 1 base and J by 0 bases, leaving 6 bases between them. The CDR3 runs to 15 residues. This CDR3 reads CASSLSGSTNEKLFF. CDR3 DNA: TGTGCCAGCAGTTTATCGGGGTCAACTAATGAAAAACTGTTTTTT.

The chain employs TRBV27 and TRBJ2-4; TRBD2 matches 14 bases. The CDR3 is 15 amino acids. CDR1 MNHEY and CDR2 SMNVEV come from the germline V gene (reference sequence). The trim removed 5 bases at V and 12 bases at J, leaving 9 bases unmatched. CDR3 in DNA: TGTGCCAGCAGTCCTCGGACTAGCGGGAGGTCGGGTCAGTACTTC. It yields the protein CASSPRTSGRSGQYF.

The chain combines TRBV9 with TRBJ1-2, with 8 positions matching TRBD1. V shed 3 bases, J shed 2 bases, and the junction held 6 bases outside the gene matches. CDR3 length equals 15 residues. Germline V CDR1 and CDR2: SGDLS, YYNGEE. CDR3 nucleotides: TGTGCCAGCAGCGAACTCGGACAGGGCAACTATGGCTACACCTTC. This translates into CASSELGQGNYGYTF.

CDR3 loop: CATGTSGSRSEQFF. The CDR3 bases are TGTGCCACCGGGACTAGCGGGAGTAGAAGTGAGCAGTTCTTC. The chain is built from TRBV25-1 and TRBJ2-1, with 14 bases matching TRBD2. V dropped 10 bases and J dropped 9; count of bases not matched to a gene: 8. Looked up from germline, CDR1 is MGHDK and CDR2 is SYGVNS. This CDR3 is built from 14 residues.

The J gene is TRBJ2-7, the V gene TRBV6-5, with 10 bases matching TRBD1. The CDR3 contains 15 residues. Germline V gives CDR1 MNHEY, CDR2 SVGAGI. V lost 3 bases, J lost 6 bases, and 8 bases stayed unmatched. The CDR3 DNA reads TGTGCCAGCAGTTATCACGACAGGGGGCGCGTCGAGCAGTACTTC. This encodes CASSYHDRGRVEQYF.

V gene TRBV5-1 combines with J gene TRBJ2-1, with TRBD2 matching 10 bases. V shed 6 bases, J shed 6 bases, and the junction held 6 bases outside the gene matches. In germline, CDR1 is SGHRS, CDR2 YFSETQ. The CDR3 length is 14 residues. The CDR3 sequence is CASTWTSGPNEQFF. Written as DNA, the CDR3 is TGCGCCAGCACGTGGACTAGCGGACCCAATGAGCAGTTCTTC.